This T cell receptor beta chain was profiled in a study of a mutant IDH1 vaccine in newly diagnosed glioma. Study in general: Once 4-6 weeks had passed after radiotherapy alone, vaccination started, or it started with temozolomide cycles.

The repertoire was sequenced with immunoSEQ multiplex PCR; TCRdb's copy has only in-frame clones and lacks some. The sample includes 25,000 to 30,000 clones, around 85% seen only once; the top ten take 6% to 8%. Sample time point: week 5, during vaccination. Every vaccination contained 300 ug of the mutant IDH1 20-mer peptide and was paired with topical imiquimod. Worth noting for this clone: Its matching antigen is unknown.

Overall study results and limits: Pseudoprogression looked unconnected to shifts in top peripheral T cell clonotypes.

The sequenced sample was PBMCs, obtained from a glioma patient whose treatment included an IDH1 peptide vaccine. This sequence was found in a man aged 35-49 years with glioma. Some clones in this sample may be carry-over from other donors' samples.

CDR3 residues: CASSLSGGEEKLFF. In nucleotides, the CDR3 is TGCGCCAGCAGCCTGTCAGGGGGAGAAGAAAAACTGTTTTTT. The chain combines TRBV4-1 with TRBJ1-4, with 7 bases aligning to TRBD1. The CDR3 is 14 amino acids. The germline CDR1 and CDR2 sequences are MGHRA and YSYEKL. Trimming removed 4 bases from V and 8 bases from J; junction bases left unmatched: 7.